This record covers a single T cell receptor beta chain. The table lists this clonotype with many counts. Its antigen is unknown. One base away there is no much larger clone; base qualities are not given. The sample is drawn from a study of T cell repertoires in cytomegalovirus infection (dated by TCRdb to between 2018 and 2021). Study-level background: Because public TCR beta signatures pointed to carriage of CMV infection together with the matching HLA type, the HLA type of each donor mattered for the analysis. General findings and caveats noted by the study authors: Cumulative frequency of public TCR beta family members discriminated carriers of CMV infection plus the relevant HLA type in this cohort and an independent approximately 360-donor cohort. The ex vivo response was dominated by HLA-C-restricted CMV-specific TCR beta clonotypes, which also provided the single most frequent clonotype in two of eight donors.

Instrument used: Illumina HiSeq 1500. Through fastp at Q25 and MiXCR, TCRdb rebuilt clones from the public reads, retaining in-frame beta chains. Rows are unified per CDR3 protein, each entry keeping the most common DNA and genes. Across this sample there are more than 400,000 distinct CDR3 sequences, with 26% seen only once. About 13% of the sample is taken by the ten largest. From its cysteine to its phenylalanine, the CDR3 spans 13 amino acids. The only DNA kept is the CDR3, 39 bases in frame from the first base. Trimming at the junction amounts to 5 bases on V and 4 bases on J, and the germline ends lie 10 bases apart. Via the germline V gene, CDR1 is SGHTA and CDR2 FQGNSA.

The sequence was obtained from a human donor in good health (CMV status not recorded). Some clones in this sample may be carry-over from other donors' samples. The rearranged chain carries TRBV7-2 and TRBJ2-3, with the D gene too uncertain to name. Input material: PBMCs. The DNA sequence reads TGTGCCAGCAGCCAAGGTGTTTCAGATACGCAGTATTTT. Protein translation: CASSQGVSDTQYF.